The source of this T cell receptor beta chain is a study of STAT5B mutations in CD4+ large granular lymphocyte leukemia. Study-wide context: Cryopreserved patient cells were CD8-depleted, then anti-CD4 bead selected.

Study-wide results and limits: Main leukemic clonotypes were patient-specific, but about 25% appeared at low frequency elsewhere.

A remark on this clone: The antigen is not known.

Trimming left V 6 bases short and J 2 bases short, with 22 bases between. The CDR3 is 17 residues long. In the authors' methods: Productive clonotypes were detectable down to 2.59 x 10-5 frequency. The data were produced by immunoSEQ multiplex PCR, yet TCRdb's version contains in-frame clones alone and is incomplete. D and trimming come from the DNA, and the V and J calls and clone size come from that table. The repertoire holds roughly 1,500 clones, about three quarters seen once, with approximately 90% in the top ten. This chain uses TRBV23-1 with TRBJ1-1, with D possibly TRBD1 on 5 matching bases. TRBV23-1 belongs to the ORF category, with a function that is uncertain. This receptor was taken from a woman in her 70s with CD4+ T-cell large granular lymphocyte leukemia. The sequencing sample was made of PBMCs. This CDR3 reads CASRYRTDTGLNTEAFF. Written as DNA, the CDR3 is TGCGCCAGCAGGTATCGAACTGATACGGGACTCAACACTGAAGCTTTCTTT.